The sequence of this T cell receptor beta chain was determined in a study of T cell responses to AZD1222 COVID-19 vaccine. General study points: The study found vaccine-associated CD4 TCRs spanning spike, dominant at 160-218 and 743-854. Only a handful of people who got AZD1222 tested seropositive at baseline.

Sequenced by immunoSEQ multiplex PCR; TCRdb stores in-frame clones only, minus some. The profile covers about 170,000 clones, with roughly 85% appearing a single time and around 1.1% taken by the ten largest. In germline, CDR1 is SGHDT, CDR2 YYEEEE. The CDR3 contains 15 residues. Between the trimmed V and J ends, which lost 4 bases and 9 bases, there was a span of 20 bases. With respect to this clone: The target antigen is unknown.

The chain combines TRBV5-6 with TRBJ2-1, with D perhaps given as TRBD1 or TRBD2 (5 bases each). This TCR was sampled from an adult who received the AZD1222 COVID-19 vaccine. The sequenced sample was peripheral blood, obtained 28 days after the second AZD1222 dose. The CDR3 DNA reads as TGTGCCAGCAGCGCCGGTGGCCCGGGGCCCCTTGAGCAGTTCTTC. Translating it yields CASSAGGPGPLEQFF.